This passage covers 2 T cell receptor beta chains from one sample sequenced in a study of shared clonotypes between healthy human individuals. Generated by immunoSEQ multiplex PCR, the TCRdb table keeps only in-frame clones and is missing some. The profile shows some 1.1 million clones, approximately 80% of them singletons. The specimen was memory CD4+ T cells from PBMCs. The subset here: CD45RA-negative fraction. The receptors were sampled from a man aged 18 to 30 in good health. Some clones in this sample may be carry-over from other donors' samples.

The chain carries TRBV30 and TRBJ2-5; 7 bases agree with TRBD1. Germline loops: CDR1 GTSNPN, CDR2 SVGIG (reference sequence). The CDR3 extends over 14 amino acids. V lost 5 bases, J lost 7 bases, and 13 bases stayed unmatched. CDR3 nucleotide sequence: TGTGCCTGGGGACTTGGCTTCCAGGGGGTGACCCAGTACTTC. Translated: CAWGLGFQGVTQYF.

V is TRBV6-1 and J is TRBJ1-3; tentatively, D is TRBD1 (5 bases). Deletions cut 4 bases from V and 1 base from J, with 14 bases between. Per the germline V gene, CDR1 is MNHNS and CDR2 is SASEGT. CDR3 length equals 16 residues. The CDR3 protein is CASSGAPGTSGNTIYF. The CDR3 nucleotides read TGTGCCAGCAGTGGAGCACCGGGGACGTCTGGAAACACCATATATTTT.